The clone carrying this T cell receptor beta chain was detected only once. Trimming took 5 bases from V and 3 from J, leaving 10 bases between them. The CDR3 has 13 amino acids. These data are taken from a study of control samples from healthy donors and cancer patients. The method was immunoSEQ multiplex PCR; TCRdb's version includes in-frame clones alone and lacks a portion of them. The repertoire holds some 150,000 clones, with around 95% as singletons. The chain joins TRBV12-3 or TRBV12-4 to TRBJ1-1; D is undetermined. Sequencing was carried out using blood. The TCR was taken from a woman aged 55-75 years in good health. CDR3 region: CASSLQVDTEAFF. In DNA, the CDR3 is TGTGCCAGCAGTCTCCAGGTGGACACTGAAGCTTTCTTT.